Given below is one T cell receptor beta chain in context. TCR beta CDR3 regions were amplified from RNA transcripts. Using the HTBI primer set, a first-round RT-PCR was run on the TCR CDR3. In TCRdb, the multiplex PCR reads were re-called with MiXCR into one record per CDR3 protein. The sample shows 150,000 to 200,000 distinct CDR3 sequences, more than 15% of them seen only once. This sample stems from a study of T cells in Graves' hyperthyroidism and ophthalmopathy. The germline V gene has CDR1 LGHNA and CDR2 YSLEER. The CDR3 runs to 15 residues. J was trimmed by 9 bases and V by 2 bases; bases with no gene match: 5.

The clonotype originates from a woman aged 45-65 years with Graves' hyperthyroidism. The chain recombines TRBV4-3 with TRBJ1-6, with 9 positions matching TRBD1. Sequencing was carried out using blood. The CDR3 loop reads CASSQTGTGSSPLHF. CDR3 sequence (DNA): TGCGCCAGCAGCCAAACCGGGACAGGGTCTTCACCCCTCCACTTT.